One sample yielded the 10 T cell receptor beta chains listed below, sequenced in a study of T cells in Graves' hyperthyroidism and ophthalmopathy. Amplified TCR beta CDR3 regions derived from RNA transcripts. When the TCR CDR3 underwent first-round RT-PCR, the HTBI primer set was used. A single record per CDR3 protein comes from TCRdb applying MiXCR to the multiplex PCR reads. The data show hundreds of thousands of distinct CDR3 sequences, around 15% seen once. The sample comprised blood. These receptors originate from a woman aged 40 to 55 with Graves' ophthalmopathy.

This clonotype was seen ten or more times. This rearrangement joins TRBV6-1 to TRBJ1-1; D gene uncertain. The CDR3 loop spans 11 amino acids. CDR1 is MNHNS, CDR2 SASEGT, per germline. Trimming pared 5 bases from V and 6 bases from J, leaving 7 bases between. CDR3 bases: TGTGCCAGCAGTATCCGGTCTGAAGCTTTCTTT. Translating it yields CASSIRSEAFF.

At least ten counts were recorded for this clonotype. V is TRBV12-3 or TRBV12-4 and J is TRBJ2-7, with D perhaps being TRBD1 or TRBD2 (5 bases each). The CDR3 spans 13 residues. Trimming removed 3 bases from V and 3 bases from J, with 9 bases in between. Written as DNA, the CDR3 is TGTGCCAGCAGTTTTGGGACGCACTACGAGCAGTACTTC. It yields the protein CASSFGTHYEQYF.

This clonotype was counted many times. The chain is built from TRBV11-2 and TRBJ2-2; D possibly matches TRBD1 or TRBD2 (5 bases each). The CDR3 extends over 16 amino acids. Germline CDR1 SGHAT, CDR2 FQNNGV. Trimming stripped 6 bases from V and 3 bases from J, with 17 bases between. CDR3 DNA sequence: TGTGCCAGCAGGCCCCGGGACGACTATTACACCGGGGAGCTGTTTTTT. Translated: CASRPRDDYYTGELFF.

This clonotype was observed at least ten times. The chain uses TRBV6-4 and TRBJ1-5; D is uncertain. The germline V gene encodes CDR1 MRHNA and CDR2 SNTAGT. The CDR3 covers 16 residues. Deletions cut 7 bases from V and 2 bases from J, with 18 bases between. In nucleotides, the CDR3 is TGTGCCAGCACGGGTCGCGTCGGTGGGGGCAATCAGCCCCAGCATTTT. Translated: CASTGRVGGGNQPQHF.

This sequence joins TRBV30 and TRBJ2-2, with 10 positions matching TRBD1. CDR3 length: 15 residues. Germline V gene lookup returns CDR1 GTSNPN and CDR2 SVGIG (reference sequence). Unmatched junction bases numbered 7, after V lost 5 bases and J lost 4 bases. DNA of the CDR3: TGTGCCTGGTGTTTGGGACAGGGGTTCACCGGGGAGCTGTTTTTT. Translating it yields CAWCLGQGFTGELFF. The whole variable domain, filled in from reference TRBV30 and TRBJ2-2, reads SQTIHQWPATLVQPVGSPLSLECTVEGTSNPNLYWYRQAAGRGLQLLFYSVGIGQISSEVPQNLSASRPQDRQFILSSKKLLLSDSGFYLCAWCLGQGFTGELFFGEGSRLTVL.

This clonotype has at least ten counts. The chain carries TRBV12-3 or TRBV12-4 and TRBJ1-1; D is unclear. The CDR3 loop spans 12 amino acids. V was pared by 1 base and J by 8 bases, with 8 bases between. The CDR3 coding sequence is TGTGCCAGCAGTTTAGTCGGTCCCGAAGCTTTCTTT. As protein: CASSLVGPEAFF.

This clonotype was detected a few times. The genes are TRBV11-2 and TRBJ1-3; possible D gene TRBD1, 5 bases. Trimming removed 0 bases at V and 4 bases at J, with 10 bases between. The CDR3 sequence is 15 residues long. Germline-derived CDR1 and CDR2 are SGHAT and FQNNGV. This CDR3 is CASSLDGAPGNTIYF. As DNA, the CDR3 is TGTGCCAGCAGCTTAGATGGGGCCCCGGGAAACACCATATATTTT.

The CDR3 coding sequence is TGTGCCAGCAGCTCAGTAGGGGCAGGCAGGCCGAGTGGGGTAGCCAAAAACATTCAGTACTTC. Its protein is CASSSVGAGRPSGVAKNIQYF. The gene calls are TRBV11-1 and TRBJ2-4; possibly TRBD1 for D (5 bases). V lost 4 bases and J lost 0, with 28 bases in between. Germline V gene sequence: CDR1 SGHAT, CDR2 FQDESV (reference sequence). The CDR3 has 21 residues. The whole variable domain, filled in from reference TRBV11-1 and TRBJ2-4, reads EAEVAQSPRYKITEKSQAVAFWCDPISGHATLYWYRQILGQGPELLVQFQDESVVDDSQLPKDRFSAERLKGVDSTLKIQPAELGDSAMYLCASSSVGAGRPSGVAKNIQYFGAGTRLSVL.

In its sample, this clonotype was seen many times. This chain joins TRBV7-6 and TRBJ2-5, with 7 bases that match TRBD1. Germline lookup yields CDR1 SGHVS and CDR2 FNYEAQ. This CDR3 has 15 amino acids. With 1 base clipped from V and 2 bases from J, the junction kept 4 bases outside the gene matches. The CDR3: CASSLGARGQETQYF. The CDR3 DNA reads TGTGCCAGCAGCTTAGGTGCCAGGGGGCAAGAGACCCAGTACTTC.

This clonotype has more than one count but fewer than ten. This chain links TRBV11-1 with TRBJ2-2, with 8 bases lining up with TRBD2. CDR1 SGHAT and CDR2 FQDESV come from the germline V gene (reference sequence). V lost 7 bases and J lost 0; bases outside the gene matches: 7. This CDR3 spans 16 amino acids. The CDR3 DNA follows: TGTGCCAGCATCCCCGGACTAGCACCGAACACCGGGGAGCTGTTTTTT. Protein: CASIPGLAPNTGELFF. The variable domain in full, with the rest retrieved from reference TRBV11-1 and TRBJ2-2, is EAEVAQSPRYKITEKSQAVAFWCDPISGHATLYWYRQILGQGPELLVQFQDESVVDDSQLPKDRFSAERLKGVDSTLKIQPAELGDSAMYLCASIPGLAPNTGELFFGEGSRLTVL.